This T cell receptor beta chain comes out of a study of T-cell reconstitution after alpha-beta-depleted transplantation in children. This clonotype was counted at least ten times. Trimming cost V 4 bases and J 10 bases; bases outside gene matches: 8. The CDR3 covers 13 residues. Per the germline V gene, CDR1 is SGDLS and CDR2 is YYNGEE. The library targeted TCRbeta and was prepared with unique molecular identifiers. MiXCR, applied by TCRdb to the PCR reads, yields one record per CDR3 protein. The sample carries almost 400,000 distinct CDR3 sequences, roughly 22% recorded once. The receptor's source is a human donor who donated a stem cell graft to a child with acute myeloid leukemia. The sample was PBMCs from the stem cell graft donor, taken from the stem cell graft. The chain joins TRBV9 to TRBJ2-1, with 7 bases matching TRBD1. In DNA form, the CDR3 reads TGTGCCAGCAGCATTACAGGGGTCAGCGAGCAGTTCTTC. Translating it yields CASSITGVSEQFF.